This T cell receptor beta chain was observed in a study of CD8 T cells in Susac syndrome. The CDR3 is 15 residues long. V was cut by 0 bases and J by 6 bases, with 14 bases left in between. Per germline, CDR1 LGHDT and CDR2 YNNKEL (reference sequence). Random hexamers were used to reverse transcribe the RNA input (about 0.5 to 1 ug). TCRdb passed the immunoSEQ multiplex PCR reads through MiXCR, listing each CDR3 protein once. The repertoire includes around 150,000 distinct CDR3 sequences, roughly 94% of them detected once, and 0.085% to 0.095% sits in the top ten. The sequence was obtained from a human donor with multiple sclerosis. The specimen was CD4+ T cells from PBMCs. This sequence joins TRBV3-1 and TRBJ1-2; D gene ambiguous. This CDR3 reads CASSQDPFRIDGYTF. For the CDR3, the DNA is TGTGCCAGCAGCCAAGACCCCTTTCGTATCGATGGCTACACCTTC.